These 16 T cell receptor beta chains were sequenced from one sample in a study of T cells in Graves' hyperthyroidism and ophthalmopathy. Authors of the study amplified TCR beta CDR3 regions from RNA transcripts. Carried out on the TCR CDR3, a first-round RT-PCR used the HTBI primer set. Using its own MiXCR run on the multiplex PCR reads, TCRdb lists one record per CDR3 protein. This sample has roughly 500,000 distinct CDR3 sequences, with about 43% found just once. Sequences were obtained from peripheral blood or thyroid tissue (not recorded which). These receptors all come from an adult woman with Graves' disease, either hyperthyroidism or ophthalmopathy (not recorded which).

The genes are TRBV10-3 and TRBJ2-7, with TRBD1 matching over 7 bases. The CDR3 loop spans 12 amino acids. V lost 11 bases to trimming and J lost 2 bases; unmatched junction nucleotides: 6. The germline gives CDR1 ENHRY, CDR2 SYGVKD. CDR3 nucleotide sequence: TGTGCCCAGGGGGACGGAACCTACGAGCAGTACTTC. It codes for CAQGDGTYEQYF.

This clonotype was found many times. This sequence joins TRBV11-2 and TRBJ1-2; 11 nucleotides align to TRBD1. Trimming at V came to 4 bases and at J to 7 bases, leaving 11 bases not matched to a gene. The germline V gene encodes CDR1 SGHAT and CDR2 FQNNGV. This CDR3 spans 16 amino acids. The CDR3 region has the DNA TGTGCCAGCAGCTCGGGACAGGGGGTGGCGACTATTGGCTACACCTTC. Amino acid sequence: CASSSGQGVATIGYTF.

This clonotype was seen repeatedly, ten times or more. The chain uses TRBV20-1 and TRBJ1-3; the D is unclear. Germline CDR1 is DFQATT and CDR2 is SNEGSKA (reference sequence). The CDR3 runs 14 residues. The V gene lost 0 bases and the J gene lost 8 bases, with 14 bases spanning the gap. The CDR3 region is CSARDQSVVHTIYF. The CDR3 bases are TGCAGTGCTAGAGATCAGTCCGTAGTACACACCATATATTTT.

The table lists this clonotype with many counts. This chain links TRBV27 with TRBJ2-2, with a tentative D call TRBD2 (5 bases). V dropped 2 bases and J dropped 7 bases, with 8 bases sitting between them. Germline lookup yields CDR1 MNHEY and CDR2 SMNVEV (reference sequence). The CDR3 spans 13 residues. The DNA for the CDR3 is TGTGCCAGCAGTTTACTCAGCGGCGGGGAGCTGTTTTTT. Translated, it gives CASSLLSGGELFF.

This clonotype appeared many times. J is TRBJ1-1 and V is TRBV7-9; 8 bases align to TRBD1. The CDR3 is 16 amino acids. After removal of 5 bases from V and 1 base from J, the junction contained 9 bases not matched to a gene. CDR1 is SEHNR, CDR2 FQNEAQ, per germline (reference sequence). Here the CDR3 DNA reads TGTGCCAGCAGCACAGGGACAGGTTACGGGAACACTGAAGCTTTCTTT. Its protein product is CASSTGTGYGNTEAFF.

This clonotype has ten or more counts. The CDR3 DNA sequence: TGCAGTGCTAGAGATCTCAACCAGGATCAAGAGACCCAGTACTTC. Residues: CSARDLNQDQETQYF. V usage is TRBV20-1 and J usage is TRBJ2-5; D is ambiguous. Germline assignment: CDR1 DFQATT and CDR2 SNEGSKA (reference sequence). The CDR3 covers 15 residues. Trimming pared 0 bases from V and 2 bases from J, leaving 13 bases between.

This clonotype was observed many times. This rearrangement joins TRBV19 to TRBJ2-2; 9 bases map to TRBD1. V trimming: 10 bases; J trimming: 6 bases; junction bases outside the gene matches: 9. Germline V gene lookup returns CDR1 LNHDA and CDR2 SQIVND (reference sequence). The CDR3 consists of 14 residues. This CDR3 reads CATRQGEWAGELFF. The DNA for the CDR3 is TGTGCCACTAGACAGGGGGAATGGGCCGGGGAGCTGTTTTTT.

This chain joins TRBV10-3 and TRBJ2-5; 8 nucleotides line up with TRBD2. Germline V lookup: CDR1 ENHRY, CDR2 SYGVKD. V trimming: 3 bases; J trimming: 5 bases; junction bases outside the gene matches: 8. CDR3 length equals 15 residues. As DNA, the CDR3 is TGTGCCATCAGTGATCATAGCGGGATGATGGAGACCCAGTACTTC. Translation gives CAISDHSGMMETQYF.

This clonotype was recorded many times. The rearrangement joins TRBV7-3 to TRBJ1-1; D is ambiguous. The CDR3 is made up of 15 amino acids. Trimming took 5 bases from V and 1 from J, leaving 14 bases between them. Germline lookup yields CDR1 SGHTA and CDR2 FQGTGA. The CDR3: CASSPKVGKNTEAFF. The CDR3 DNA reads TGTGCCAGCAGCCCCAAGGTGGGGAAGAACACTGAAGCTTTCTTT.

This clonotype was seen ten or more times. The genes are TRBV24-1 and TRBJ2-1; 11 bases match TRBD2. The germline V gene has CDR1 KGHDR and CDR2 SFDVKD. The CDR3 is made up of 16 amino acids. Trimming cost V 0 bases and J 4 bases; bases outside gene matches: 1. The CDR3 spells CATSDLGTSGYNEQFF. The CDR3 coding sequence is TGTGCCACCAGTGATTTGGGGACTAGCGGATACAATGAGCAGTTCTTC.

The genes are TRBV19 and TRBJ1-6, with D hard to call. The CDR3 totals 17 residues. V lost 3 bases and J lost 0, with 12 bases in between. From germline, CDR1 is LNHDA and CDR2 SQIVND (reference sequence). CDR3 bases: TGTGCCAGTAGTATTGGAGACGGTTTCTCCTATAATTCACCCCTCCACTTT. Its translation is CASSIGDGFSYNSPLHF.

The sample holds many counts of this clonotype. The chain employs TRBV12-3 or TRBV12-4 and TRBJ2-7; D is perhaps TRBD2 (6 bases). The CDR3 is made up of 16 amino acids. The V and J ends lost 6 bases and 6 bases respectively, with 24 bases between them. The CDR3 loop reads CASSPPRGRGYLEQYF. CDR3 nucleotides: TGTGCCAGCAGCCCCCCCCGGGGCCGGGGGTACCTCGAGCAGTACTTC.

This sequence joins TRBV7-2 and TRBJ1-3, with D unclear. Germline V gives CDR1 SGHTA, CDR2 FQGNSA. V was cut by 1 base and J by 0 bases, with 16 bases left in between. The CDR3 contains 18 residues. The CDR3 sequence: CASSLGFRSGTSGNTIYF. CDR3 coding DNA: TGTGCCAGCAGCTTAGGATTCCGATCCGGTACCTCTGGAAACACCATATATTTT. Full variable domain (missing parts from reference TRBV7-2 and TRBJ1-3): GAGVSQSPSNKVTEKGKDVELRCDPISGHTALYWYRQSLGQGLEFLIYFQGNSAPDKSGLPSDRFSAERTGGSVSTLTIQRTQQEDSAVYLCASSLGFRSGTSGNTIYFGEGSWLTVV.

This clonotype was seen more than once but under ten times. This chain links TRBV7-8 with TRBJ2-5; a possible D gene is TRBD1 (5 bases). The V gene's germline CDR1 is SGHVS and CDR2 FQNEAQ. Trimming stripped 5 bases from V and 9 bases from J, with 25 bases between. The CDR3 loop spans 16 amino acids. CDR3 region: CASSPGRTYDGQPQYF. The DNA of the CDR3 is TGTGCCAGCAGCCCTGGCCGGACATACGATGGGCAGCCCCAGTACTTC.

The rearrangement joins TRBV7-9 to TRBJ2-2; D possibly corresponds to TRBD1 (6 bases). V dropped 5 bases and J dropped 4 bases, with 17 bases sitting between them. Germline V lookup: CDR1 SEHNR, CDR2 FQNEAQ (reference sequence). The CDR3 loop spans 16 amino acids. The CDR3 is CASSTGPFEPTGELFF. CDR3 DNA: TGTGCCAGCAGCACAGGGCCTTTCGAACCCACCGGGGAGCTGTTTTTT.

This clonotype was counted ten times or more. The gene calls are TRBV11-2 and TRBJ1-1; D not certain. Germline assignment: CDR1 SGHAT and CDR2 FQNNGV. V dropped 5 bases and J dropped 1 base, with 11 bases sitting between them. The CDR3 sequence is 14 residues long. The CDR3 DNA is TGTGCCAGCAGCCCGGTGGCCAAGAACACTGAAGCTTTCTTT. This sequence encodes CASSPVAKNTEAFF.